A single T cell receptor beta chain is shown here with its context. Its antigen is as yet unknown. V was pared by 4 bases and J by 3 bases, with 10 bases between. CDR1 KGHSH and CDR2 LQKENI come from the germline V gene. The CDR3 is 14 amino acids. These data belong to a study of OX40 agonist ivuxolimab in advanced cancers. Study summary: Melanoma, hepatocellular carcinoma, head and neck or renal cell cancer occurred in dose-escalation patients. Treatment received earlier with anti-PD-1, anti-PD-L1 or anti-CTLA-4 agents was allowed, and around 40% had some. Study findings and constraints: On average, CD8+ T cells had more expanded clones than CD4+.

The investigators sampled blood at baseline, at cycle 4 day 1, and at cycle 7 day 1. The protocol was immunoSEQ multiplex PCR, while the TCRdb copy is restricted to in-frame clones and leaves out a portion. The sample comprises roughly 75,000 clones, about 88% of which are singletons, and roughly 1.1% rests with the top ten. The sample here was CD4+ or CD8+ T cells sorted from blood, taken in a trial of the OX40 agonist ivuxolimab. This chain joins TRBV18 and TRBJ1-5, with unresolved D. This clonotype originated in an adult with an advanced solid tumor such as melanoma, head and neck, liver or kidney cancer. The DNA for the CDR3 is TGTGCCAGCTCACAAGATAGAATCAATCAGCCCCAGCATTTT. This translates into CASSQDRINQPQHF.